This T cell receptor beta chain stems from a study of T cells expressing NK-cell markers. TCRdb reprocessed the 5' RACE reads, keeping one entry per CDR3 protein, no DNA. With 300,000 or so distinct CDR3 sequences in the sample, the ten largest clones hold around 3.9%. This TCR was sampled from a woman between 18 and 70 years old in good health. Sequencing was carried out using blood T cells: a sorted CD56 or NKG2C T cell subset, CD4+ or CD8+ T cells, or bulk PBMC T cells (not recorded which).

CDR3 sequence reads: CSVGAGRGETQYF. The rearrangement uses TRBV29-1 and TRBJ2-5; TCRdb proposes TRBD1, but this gene call is untestable without DNA. Germline assignment: CDR1 SQVTM and CDR2 ANQGSEA. The CDR3 is 13 residues long.